These T cell receptor beta chains were read from a single sample in a study of T cell responses to AZD1222 COVID-19 vaccine. Profiling relied on immunoSEQ multiplex PCR, and the TCRdb table lists in-frame clones only, not all of them. The sample has 100,000 or so clones, roughly 85% seen once. Sequenced here: peripheral blood, sampled 28 days after the second AZD1222 dose. Source of these receptors: an adult who received the AZD1222 COVID-19 vaccine. Both conserved end residues are part of each CDR3. D genes are given only for firm matches. A row's size may be missing; if present it is once, few, many or a size class.

j_call d_call clone_size v_call cdr3_aa cdr3_nt
TRBJ1-3 . . TRBV6-1 CASSETTTGNTIYF TGTGCCAGCAGTGAAACTACAACTGGAAACACCATATATTTT
TRBJ1-2 TRBD1 . TRBV24-1 CATSDFESGQGSYGYTF TGTGCCACCAGTGATTTTGAATCTGGACAGGGGAGCTATGGCTACACCTTC
TRBJ2-4 . . TRBV21-1 CASSKRRHGNIQYF TGTGCCAGCAGCAAAAGGCGGCACGGAAACATTCAGTACTTC
TRBJ2-7 . . TRBV9 CASSQDDYEQYF TGTGCCAGCAGCCAGGATGACTACGAGCAGTACTTC
TRBJ1-2 TRBD1 once TRBV11-2 CASSLDSGQLYGYTF TGTGCCAGCAGCTTAGATTCGGGACAGCTGTATGGCTACACCTTC
TRBJ2-7 . . TRBV6-5 CASSYGGGAYEQYF TGTGCCAGCAGTTACGGGGGTGGGGCCTACGAGCAGTACTTC
TRBJ1-2 . . TRBV6-6 CASTEIRSYGYTF TGTGCCTCCACCGAAATCAGAAGCTATGGCTACACCTTC
TRBJ2-2 TRBD1 once TRBV5-1 CASSLVTGATGELFF TGCGCCAGCAGCTTGGTGACAGGGGCCACCGGGGAGCTGTTTTTT
TRBJ1-2 . . TRBV10-3 CAIRGGADYGYTF TGTGCCATCAGGGGGGGCGCGGACTATGGCTACACCTTC
TRBJ1-3 TRBD1 . TRBV7-3 CASSWGQEISGNTIYF TGTGCCAGCAGCTGGGGACAGGAAATCTCTGGAAACACCATATATTTT
TRBJ2-4 TRBD2 . TRBV5-1 CASSLPTSGRAKNIQYF TGCGCCAGCAGCTTACCGACTAGCGGGAGGGCCAAAAACATTCAGTACTTC
TRBJ2-3 . . TRBV3-1/TRBV3-2 CASSQATGDGTDTQYF TGTGCCAGCAGCCAAGCGACCGGGGACGGAACAGATACGCAGTATTTT
TRBJ1-5 . . TRBV5-1 CASSLDGYSNQPQHF TGCGCCAGCAGCCTGGATGGGTATAGCAATCAGCCCCAGCATTTT
TRBJ2-1 TRBD1 . TRBV11-3 CASSLGQGGNEQFF TGTGCCAGCAGCTTGGGACAGGGGGGCAATGAGCAGTTCTTC
TRBJ2-3 . . TRBV5-1 CASSRGHHYNTDTQYF TGCGCCAGCAGCAGAGGACATCACTACAACACAGATACGCAGTATTTT
TRBJ2-1 . . TRBV21-1 CASSSRLAGLHNEQFF TGTGCCAGCAGCAGCCGACTAGCGGGACTTCACAATGAGCAGTTCTTC
TRBJ1-1 . . TRBV7-9 CASSLKGTTEAFF TGTGCCAGCAGCTTAAAGGGGACCACTGAAGCTTTCTTT
TRBJ1-5 . . TRBV18 CASSSQGSNQPQHF TGTGCCAGCTCATCCCAGGGTAGCAATCAGCCCCAGCATTTT
TRBJ2-7 . . TRBV3-1/TRBV3-2 CASSQDVDSGHEQYF TGTGCCAGCAGCCAAGATGTGGACTCTGGTCACGAGCAGTACTTC
TRBJ1-5 . . TRBV28 CASSPLVFRNNQPQHF TGTGCCAGCAGTCCTTTGGTGTTCAGGAACAATCAGCCCCAGCATTTT
TRBJ2-5 . . TRBV7-3 CASSHRGGHETQYF TGTGCCAGCAGCCACCGTGGAGGCCACGAGACCCAGTACTTC
TRBJ1-1 . . TRBV6-5 CASTSWKNTEAFF TGTGCCAGCACATCCTGGAAGAACACTGAAGCTTTCTTT
TRBJ2-3 . . TRBV24-1 CATSDVNRDSTDTQYF TGTGCCACCAGTGATGTCAACAGGGATAGCACAGATACGCAGTATTTT
TRBJ2-2 . . TRBV2 CASSDEVWGELFF TGTGCCAGCAGTGATGAGGTTTGGGGGGAGCTGTTTTTT
TRBJ1-2 . . TRBV7-9 CASSSTPDSYGYTF TGTGCCAGCAGCTCAACCCCGGACAGCTATGGCTACACCTTC
TRBJ1-2 . . TRBV4-1 CASSQDPGLARRGYTF TGCGCCAGCAGCCAAGATCCGGGGTTAGCTAGACGGGGCTACACCTTC
TRBJ1-2 . . TRBV5-1 CASSLAQGVYGYTF TGCGCCAGCAGCTTGGCGCAGGGAGTGTATGGCTACACCTTC
TRBJ2-7 . . TRBV6-2/TRBV6-3 CASSPRDRIYEQYF TGTGCCAGCAGCCCCAGGGACCGGATCTACGAGCAGTACTTC
TRBJ2-5 TRBD2 . TRBV9 CASSVGIGRPETQYF TGTGCCAGCAGCGTAGGAATCGGGAGGCCAGAGACCCAGTACTTC
TRBJ2-7 TRBD2 once TRBV6-6 CASSERTSFNEQYF TGTGCCAGCAGCGAACGGACTAGCTTTAACGAGCAGTACTTC
TRBJ2-7 . . TRBV29-1 CSPLPEQYF TGCAGCCCCCTCCCCGAGCAGTACTTC
TRBJ2-7 TRBD1 . TRBV28 CASSFGTGVYEQYF TGTGCCAGCAGTTTTGGGACAGGGGTTTACGAGCAGTACTTC
TRBJ2-1 . . TRBV11-2 CASSSSGVSGDEQFF TGTGCCAGCAGTTCCTCAGGGGTCTCGGGGGATGAGCAGTTCTTC
TRBJ2-7 . . TRBV6-2/TRBV6-3 CASSLTQGLFVGEQYF TGTGCCAGCAGTCTTACTCAGGGTCTTTTTGTGGGCGAGCAGTACTTC
TRBJ1-5 TRBD1 . TRBV7-9 CASSLGIQGNQPQHF TGTGCCAGCAGCTTAGGGATACAGGGGAATCAGCCCCAGCATTTT
TRBJ2-1 . once TRBV21-1 CASSKRPRSSYNEQFF TGTGCCAGCAGCAAAAGGCCCCGAAGCTCCTACAATGAGCAGTTCTTC
TRBJ1-5 TRBD1 . TRBV30 CAWATSGTVNQPQHF TGTGCCTGGGCTACTTCTGGGACAGTGAATCAGCCCCAGCATTTT
TRBJ2-1 . . TRBV7-9 CASSSTVYNEQFF TGTGCCAGCAGCTCGACAGTATACAATGAGCAGTTCTTC
TRBJ2-7 TRBD1 . TRBV29-1 CSVTGTVTYEQYF TGCAGCGTAACCGGGACAGTCACCTACGAGCAGTACTTC
TRBJ1-5 TRBD1 once TRBV28 CASSFGPGGLQPQHF TGTGCCAGCAGTTTCGGACCAGGGGGACTTCAGCCCCAGCATTTT
TRBJ2-2 . . TRBV10-2 CASSLVAGLTNTGELFF TGCGCCAGCAGTTTGGTTGCGGGACTGACTAACACCGGGGAGCTGTTTTTT
TRBJ2-7 TRBD1 . TRBV18 CASSPLPGQISYEQYF TGTGCCAGCTCACCACTCCCGGGACAGATCTCCTACGAGCAGTACTTC
TRBJ2-2 TRBD1 . TRBV4-2 CASSRPGQGNTGELFF TGTGCCAGCAGCCGCCCGGGACAGGGTAACACCGGGGAGCTGTTTTTT
TRBJ2-7 TRBD2 . TRBV7-3 CASSQSGTRGSEQYF TGTGCCAGCAGCCAATCCGGGACTAGAGGCTCCGAGCAGTACTTC
TRBJ2-1 . . TRBV24-1 CATSDGNEQFF TGTGCCACCAGTGATGGGAATGAGCAGTTCTTC
TRBJ2-3 . . TRBV19 CASSARGIGDTQYF TGTGCCAGTAGTGCCCGCGGGATCGGAGATACGCAGTATTTT
TRBJ2-7 . . TRBV4-1 CASSQKKDGYDPGYF TGCGCCAGCAGCCAAAAGAAGGACGGGTACGATCCTGGCTACTTC